Described below is a single T cell receptor beta chain sequence and its context. These data originate in a study of blood T cell repertoires in COVID-19. Across the whole study: T cells, B-cell-depleted T cells, or PBMCs provided the cDNA or gDNA that served as material.

This table comes from immunoSEQ multiplex PCR, and its TCRdb copy is limited to in-frame clones, with some not included. The sample records about 68,000 clones, just over 85% being singletons. Unmatched junction bases numbered 5, after V lost 2 bases and J lost 1 base. The CDR3 runs to 16 residues. Germline CDR1 is WNHNN and CDR2 is SYGVQD (reference sequence). Material for sequencing was peripheral blood. The receptor comes from a man aged 45 to 65 with acute or convalescent COVID-19. The J gene is TRBJ2-7, the V gene TRBV10-1; 10 bases map to TRBD2. CDR3 coding DNA: TGCGCCAGCAGTGAGGAGGGACTAGCGACTTCCTACGAGCAGTACTTC. Protein product: CASSEEGLATSYEQYF.